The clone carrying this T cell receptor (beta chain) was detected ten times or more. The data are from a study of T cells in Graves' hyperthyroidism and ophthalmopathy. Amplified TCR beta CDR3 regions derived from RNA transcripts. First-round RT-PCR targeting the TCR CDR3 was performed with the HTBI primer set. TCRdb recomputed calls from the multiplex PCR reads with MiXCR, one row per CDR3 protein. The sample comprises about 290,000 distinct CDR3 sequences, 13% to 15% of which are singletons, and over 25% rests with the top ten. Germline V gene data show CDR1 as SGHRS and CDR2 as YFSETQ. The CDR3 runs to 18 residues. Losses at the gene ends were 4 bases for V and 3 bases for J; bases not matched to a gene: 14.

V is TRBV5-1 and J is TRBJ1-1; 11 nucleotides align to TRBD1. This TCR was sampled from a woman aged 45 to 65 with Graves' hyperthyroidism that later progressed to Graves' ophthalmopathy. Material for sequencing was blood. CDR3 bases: TGCGCCAGCAGCCGAGGGGCCGGGACAGGGGGGGTGGACACTGAAGCTTTCTTT. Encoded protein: CASSRGAGTGGVDTEAFF. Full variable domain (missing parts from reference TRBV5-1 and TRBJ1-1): KAGVTQTPRYLIKTRGQQVTLSCSPISGHRSVSWYQQTPGQGLQFLFEYFSETQRNKGNFPGRFSGRQFSNSRSEMNVSTLELGDSALYLCASSRGAGTGGVDTEAFFGQGTRLTVV.